This T cell receptor (beta chain) is from a study of cytomegalovirus exposure and HLA in healthy donors. Study observations and caveats: There were some public TCRs occurring in many donors, but most TCR sequences were rare.

Healthy donors of bone marrow made up the group. CDR1 is LGHNA, CDR2 YSLEER, per germline. This CDR3 has 13 amino acids. On this clone: Its specificity is unknown. Compared with germline, one end of the junction differs, possibly owing to a read error.

Primers for the PCR totalled 60 Vbeta and 13 Jbeta. TCRdb keeps only in-frame clones here, not all; method: immunoSEQ multiplex PCR. Here the sample spans around 180,000 clones, around 79% being singletons. The origin of this receptor is a middle-aged woman in good health and CMV-seronegative. The chain uses TRBV4-3 and TRBJ2-7; D not resolved. Sequencing was carried out using PBMCs. The CDR3 spells CASGQVILYEQYF. CDR3 sequence (DNA): TGCGCCAGCGGCCAAGTTATTCTTTACGAGCAGTACTTC.